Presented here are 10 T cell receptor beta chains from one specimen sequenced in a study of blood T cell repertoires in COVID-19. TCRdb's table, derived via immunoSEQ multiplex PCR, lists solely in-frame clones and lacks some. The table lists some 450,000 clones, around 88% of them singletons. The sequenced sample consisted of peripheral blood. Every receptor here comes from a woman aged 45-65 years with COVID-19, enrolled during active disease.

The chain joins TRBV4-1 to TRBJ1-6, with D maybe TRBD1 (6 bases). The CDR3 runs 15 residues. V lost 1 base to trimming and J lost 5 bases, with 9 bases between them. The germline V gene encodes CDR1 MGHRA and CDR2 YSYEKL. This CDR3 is CASSQGWTDNSPLHF. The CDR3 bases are TGCGCCAGCAGCCAAGGGTGGACAGATAATTCACCCCTCCACTTT.

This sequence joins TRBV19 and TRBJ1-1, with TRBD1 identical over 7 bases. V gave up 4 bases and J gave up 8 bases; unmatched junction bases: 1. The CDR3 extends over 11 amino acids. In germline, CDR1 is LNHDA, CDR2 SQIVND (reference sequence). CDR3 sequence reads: CASSKDREAFF. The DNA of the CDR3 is TGTGCCAGTAGTAAGGACAGGGAAGCTTTCTTT.

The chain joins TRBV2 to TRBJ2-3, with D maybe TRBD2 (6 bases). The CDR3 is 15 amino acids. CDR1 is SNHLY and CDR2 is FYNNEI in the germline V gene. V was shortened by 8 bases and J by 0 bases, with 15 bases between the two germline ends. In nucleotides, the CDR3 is TGTGCCAGCCAGCCCGGGACTCTAAGCACAGATACGCAGTATTTT. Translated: CASQPGTLSTDTQYF.

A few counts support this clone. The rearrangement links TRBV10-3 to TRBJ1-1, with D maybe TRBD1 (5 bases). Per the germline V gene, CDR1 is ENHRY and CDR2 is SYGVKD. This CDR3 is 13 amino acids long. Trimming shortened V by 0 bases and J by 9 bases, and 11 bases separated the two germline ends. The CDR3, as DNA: TGTGCCATCAGTGAGTCGGCAGGGTTACAAGCTTTCTTT. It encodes CAISESAGLQAFF.

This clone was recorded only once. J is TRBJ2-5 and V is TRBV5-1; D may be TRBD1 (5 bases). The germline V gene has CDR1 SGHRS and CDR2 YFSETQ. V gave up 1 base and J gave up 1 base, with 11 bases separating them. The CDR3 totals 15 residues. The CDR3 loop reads CASSLQGAGQETQYF. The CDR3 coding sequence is TGCGCCAGCAGCTTGCAGGGCGCAGGCCAAGAGACCCAGTACTTC. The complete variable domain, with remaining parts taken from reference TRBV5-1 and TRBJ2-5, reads KAGVTQTPRYLIKTRGQQVTLSCSPISGHRSVSWYQQTPGQGLQFLFEYFSETQRNKGNFPGRFSGRQFSNSRSEMNVSTLELGDSALYLCASSLQGAGQETQYFGPGTRLLVL.

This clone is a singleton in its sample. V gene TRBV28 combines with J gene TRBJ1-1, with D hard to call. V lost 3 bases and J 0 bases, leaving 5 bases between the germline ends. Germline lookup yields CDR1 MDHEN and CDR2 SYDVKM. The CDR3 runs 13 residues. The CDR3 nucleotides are TGTGCCAGCAGTTTTAGCATGAACACTGAAGCTTTCTTT. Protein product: CASSFSMNTEAFF.

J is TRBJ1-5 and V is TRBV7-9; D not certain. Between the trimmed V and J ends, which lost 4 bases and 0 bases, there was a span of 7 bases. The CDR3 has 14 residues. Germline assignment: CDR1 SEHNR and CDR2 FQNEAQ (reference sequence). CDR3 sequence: CASSSQYSNQPQHF. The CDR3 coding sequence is TGTGCCAGCAGCTCCCAGTATAGCAATCAGCCCCAGCATTTT.

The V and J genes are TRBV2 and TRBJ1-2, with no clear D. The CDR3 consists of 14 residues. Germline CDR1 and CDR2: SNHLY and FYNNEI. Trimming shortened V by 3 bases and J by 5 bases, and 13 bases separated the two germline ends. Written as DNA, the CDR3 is TGTGCCAGCAGTGAGTATGGCTCCTTGTATGGCTACACCTTC. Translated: CASSEYGSLYGYTF.

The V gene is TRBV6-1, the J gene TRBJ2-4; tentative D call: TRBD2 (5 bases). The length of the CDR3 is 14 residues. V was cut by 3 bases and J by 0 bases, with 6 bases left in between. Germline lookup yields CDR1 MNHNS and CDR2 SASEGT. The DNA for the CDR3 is TGTGCCAGCAGTGAGGAGGCAGCCAAAAACATTCAGTACTTC. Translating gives CASSEEAAKNIQYF.

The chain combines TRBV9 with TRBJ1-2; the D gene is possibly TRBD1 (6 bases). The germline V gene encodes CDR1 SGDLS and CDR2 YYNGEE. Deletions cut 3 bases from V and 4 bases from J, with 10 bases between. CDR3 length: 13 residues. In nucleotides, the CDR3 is TGTGCCAGCAGCGCAGGGGCTGTCTATGGCTACACCTTC. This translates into CASSAGAVYGYTF.